The 16 T cell receptor beta chains listed next were all sequenced from one sample in a study of T-cell memory formation after mild COVID-19. TCRdb reprocessed the 5' RACE reads with MiXCR, giving one entry per CDR3 protein. The sample holds about 340,000 distinct CDR3 sequences, roughly 15% seen once. Sequences were obtained from PBMCs or a T cell subset sorted from them (not recorded which). The origin of the receptors is a man aged 18 to 30 who had mild COVID-19 (a few samples of this study predate the infection). Cell type and time point are not known.

The J gene is TRBJ2-4, the V gene TRBV4-3, with D maybe TRBD1 (5 bases). This CDR3 has 14 residues. Trimming removed 0 bases from V and 7 bases from J, with 10 bases in between. The germline V gene encodes CDR1 LGHNA and CDR2 YSLEER. CDR3 coding DNA: TGCGCCAGCAGCCAAGAGGGGAAGGGGAACATTCAGTACTTC. Its translation is CASSQEGKGNIQYF.

V gene TRBV12-3 or TRBV12-4 combines with J gene TRBJ2-3; 7 nucleotides match TRBD1. This CDR3 has 21 amino acids. Trimming took 2 bases from V and 0 from J; bases not matched to a gene: 20. The CDR3 region has the DNA TGTGCCAGCAGTTTATCTACGGGGTGGGGGACAGCCTTCTTTAGCACAGATACGCAGTATTTT. Encoded protein: CASSLSTGWGTAFFSTDTQYF.

In its sample, this clonotype was seen a few times. V is TRBV5-1 and J is TRBJ2-5; no clear D gene. The CDR3 is 16 residues long. The V gene lost 0 bases and the J gene lost 3 bases, with 15 bases spanning the gap. Germline lookup yields CDR1 SGHRS and CDR2 YFSETQ. The CDR3 region is CASSLDGITQKETQYF. The CDR3 region has the DNA TGCGCCAGCAGCTTGGATGGGATTACCCAAAAAGAGACCCAGTACTTC.

The chain recombines TRBV20-1 with TRBJ2-7, with 7 bases matching TRBD1. CDR3 length: 12 residues. V trimming: 6 bases; J trimming: 2 bases; junction bases outside the gene matches: 4. Germline V lookup: CDR1 DFQATT, CDR2 SNEGSKA (reference sequence). DNA for the CDR3: TGCAGTGCCCCGGACAGGACCTACGAGCAGTACGTC. Translating it yields CSAPDRTYEQYV.

This clonotype was detected ten times or more. The chain employs TRBV27 and TRBJ2-2, with 10 nucleotides matching TRBD1. V was clipped by 4 bases and J by 4 bases; unmatched bases: 3. The germline V gene encodes CDR1 MNHEY and CDR2 SMNVEV (reference sequence). The CDR3 runs to 15 residues. The chain's CDR3 is CASSSTGGLTGELFF. For the CDR3, the DNA is TGTGCCAGCAGTTCGACAGGGGGCCTCACCGGGGAGCTGTTTTTT.

This clonotype was detected only a few times. The CDR3 loop is CASSYLSRANYGYTF. The CDR3 DNA is TGTGCCAGCAGTTACCTCTCGAGGGCCAACTATGGCTACACCTTC. This rearrangement joins TRBV6-5 to TRBJ1-2; D is ambiguous. Germline assignment: CDR1 MNHEY and CDR2 SVGAGI. Trimming left V 2 bases short and J 2 bases short, with 12 bases between. The CDR3 covers 15 residues.

This clonotype turned up a few times. The chain combines TRBV7-8 with TRBJ2-2; D is unresolved. This CDR3 is 13 amino acids long. V was trimmed by 4 bases and J by 6 bases, leaving 9 bases between them. Looked up from germline, CDR1 is SGHVS and CDR2 is FQNEAQ. CDR3 coding DNA: TGTGCCAGCAGCTACGATTGGGCCGGGGAGCTGTTTTTT. It yields the protein CASSYDWAGELFF.

V and J are TRBV7-6 and TRBJ1-6, with 8 bases identical to TRBD1. From germline, CDR1 is SGHVS and CDR2 FNYEAQ. V lost 6 bases and J lost 8; bases outside the gene matches: 9. This CDR3 is 15 amino acids long. CDR3 amino acids: CASSSGTGGDSPLHF. The CDR3 nucleotides read TGTGCCAGCAGTTCCGGGACAGGCGGGGATTCACCCCTCCACTTT.

The CDR3 loop is CASRKTGLTGELFF. For the CDR3, the DNA is TGTGCCAGCAGGAAGACAGGGCTCACCGGGGAGCTGTTTTTT. The chain links TRBV6-6 to TRBJ2-2; 7 positions agree with TRBD1. The CDR3 runs to 14 residues. V trimming: 6 bases; J trimming: 4 bases; junction bases outside the gene matches: 5. CDR1 is MNHNY and CDR2 is SVGAGI in the germline V gene (reference sequence).

This clonotype has more than one count but fewer than ten. V usage is TRBV5-1 and J usage is TRBJ2-3; no clear D. V lost 0 bases and J lost 2, with 10 bases in between. This CDR3 is 15 amino acids long. Germline CDR1 reads SGHRS; CDR2 reads YFSETQ. The CDR3 spells CASSLGVAPTDTQYF. In DNA, the CDR3 is TGCGCCAGCAGCTTGGGGGTGGCCCCCACAGATACGCAGTATTTT.

V is TRBV5-1 and J is TRBJ2-2; no clear D. Per germline, CDR1 SGHRS and CDR2 YFSETQ. Trimming took 0 bases from V and 6 from J, leaving 12 bases between them. The length of the CDR3 is 15 residues. The CDR3 is CASSLGHVNPGELFF. The CDR3 nucleotides are TGCGCCAGCAGCTTGGGACACGTCAACCCCGGGGAGCTGTTTTTT.

A few counts support this clonotype. The chain is built from TRBV6-1 and TRBJ2-7; no reliable D call. The CDR3 totals 13 residues. V was clipped by 4 bases and J by 2 bases, with 9 bases between them. Germline V gives CDR1 MNHNS, CDR2 SASEGT. Here the CDR3 DNA reads TGTGCCAGCAGTGTCACCCTTCCCTACGAGCAGTACGTC. It yields the protein CASSVTLPYEQYV.

This clonotype was recorded a few times. This chain joins TRBV6-2 or TRBV6-3 and TRBJ1-6; no definite D call. The V gene's germline CDR1 is MNHEY and CDR2 SVGEGT. The CDR3 has 13 amino acids. V was trimmed by 8 bases and J by 4 bases, leaving 9 bases between them. In DNA, the CDR3 is TGTGCCAGCGGATCACCGTATAATTCACCCCTCCACTTT. Encoded protein: CASGSPYNSPLHF.

Notes on this clonotype: At one boundary the junction diverges from the germline segment, which might be a read error. The chain is built from TRBV7-7 and TRBJ2-5; perhaps TRBD2 as D (5 bases). Germline-derived CDR1 and CDR2 are SSHAT and FNYEAQ (reference sequence). This CDR3 contains 14 residues. Here the CDR3 reads CASKPTPRVETQYF. The CDR3 DNA is TGTGCTAGCAAACCTACCCCGAGGGTGGAGACCCAGTACTTC.

The rearrangement uses TRBV7-3 and TRBJ1-1; a weak D match, TRBD1 (5 bases). The V end was cut by 5 bases, the J end by 11 bases, with 24 bases between. The germline CDR1 and CDR2 sequences are SGHTA and FQGTGA. The CDR3 runs 15 residues. The CDR3 DNA follows: TGTGCCAGCAGCCTGGGGCCCGGGGCCCGGGGGTCGGCTTTCTTT. This codes for CASSLGPGARGSAFF.

This clonotype was detected only a few times. The chain is built from TRBV28 and TRBJ2-5; no clear D. From germline, CDR1 is MDHEN and CDR2 SYDVKM. The CDR3 totals 15 residues. V was clipped by 2 bases and J by 2 bases, with 12 bases between them. The CDR3 DNA is TGTGCCAGCAGTTTACTCCAAGCGATACAAGAGACCCAGTACTTC. Amino acids: CASSLLQAIQETQYF.